The 13 T cell receptor beta chains reported below all come from one sample, sequenced in a study of cytomegalovirus exposure and HLA in healthy donors. The PCR was carried out with 60 Vbeta primers and 13 Jbeta primers. The method was immunoSEQ multiplex PCR; TCRdb's version includes in-frame clones alone and lacks a portion of them. The sample lists around 190,000 clones; 65% to 90% were seen once. Sequenced input: PBMCs. These TCRs come from a woman between 50 and 59 years old in good health and CMV-seronegative.

The chain joins TRBV27 to TRBJ1-4; 9 nucleotides line up with TRBD1. CDR3 length: 15 amino acids. Germline values: CDR1 MNHEY, CDR2 SMNVEV (reference sequence). V lost 4 bases and J lost 8; bases outside the gene matches: 8. The CDR3 spells CASSSGTGRWEKLFF. DNA for the CDR3: TGTGCCAGCAGTTCCGGGACAGGGAGGTGGGAAAAACTGTTTTTT.

Points on this clone: The identical CDR3 is also encoded by other nucleotide sequences in the sample. The V call is TRBV28, the J call TRBJ2-5, with no clear D. Per germline, CDR1 MDHEN and CDR2 SYDVKM. Trimming removed 2 bases from V and 1 base from J, with 8 bases in between. The CDR3 is made up of 14 amino acids. CDR3 amino acids: CASSLGASQETQYF. DNA for the CDR3: TGTGCCAGCAGTTTAGGAGCCAGCCAAGAGACCCAGTACTTC.

This clone was found once. The V call is TRBV30, the J call TRBJ2-1; 7 bases line up with TRBD2. Germline loops: CDR1 GTSNPN, CDR2 SVGIG (reference sequence). V shed 1 base and J 4 bases; nucleotides not matched to a gene: 10. This CDR3 has 16 residues. The CDR3 DNA reads TGTGCCTGGAGTGCCCCCCCTAAGCGGGATTACAATGAGCAGTTCTTC. Translating it yields CAWSAPPKRDYNEQFF.

The chain is built from TRBV27 and TRBJ1-1; D is possibly TRBD1 (5 bases). This CDR3 contains 12 residues. The V and J ends lost 1 base and 8 bases respectively, with 8 bases between them. From germline, CDR1 is MNHEY and CDR2 SMNVEV (reference sequence). Here the CDR3 reads CASSLWGQEAFF. The CDR3 DNA reads as TGTGCCAGCAGTTTATGGGGCCAAGAAGCTTTCTTT.

V and J are TRBV19 and TRBJ2-4; 9 positions agree with TRBD1. Germline V CDR1 and CDR2: LNHDA, SQIVND (reference sequence). The CDR3 loop spans 21 amino acids. The trim removed 5 bases at V and 0 bases at J, leaving 20 bases unmatched. The CDR3 sequence is CASSSGTGSGLGGVAKNIQYF. The CDR3, as DNA: TGTGCCAGTAGTTCCGGGACAGGGAGCGGACTAGGGGGGGTAGCCAAAAACATTCAGTACTTC.

This clone is a singleton in its sample. J is TRBJ1-1 and V is TRBV7-9; TRBD1 matches 11 bases. Unmatched junction bases numbered 3, after V lost 5 bases and J lost 4 bases. Germline V gene data show CDR1 as SEHNR and CDR2 as FQNEAQ (reference sequence). CDR3 length: 14 residues. CDR3 bases: TGTGCCAGCAGCCCAGGGACAGGGGGCACTGAAGCTTTCTTT. Translating gives CASSPGTGGTEAFF.

The chain employs TRBV20-1 and TRBJ1-1; D gene unclear. Germline V gene lookup returns CDR1 DFQATT and CDR2 SNEGSKA (reference sequence). The CDR3 is made up of 11 amino acids. V gave up 0 bases and J gave up 5 bases, with 4 bases separating them. The chain's CDR3 is CSARDLTEAFF. CDR3 coding DNA: TGCAGTGCTAGAGATTTAACTGAAGCTTTCTTT.

V usage is TRBV30 and J usage is TRBJ1-6, with a tentative D call TRBD1 (5 bases). Looked up from germline, CDR1 is GTSNPN and CDR2 is SVGIG (reference sequence). This CDR3 comprises 15 residues. Trimming stripped 4 bases from V and 7 bases from J, with 17 bases between. CDR3 nucleotides: TGTGCCTGGAAGGCAGGGATGATAACCAATTCACCCCTCCACTTT. It specifies CAWKAGMITNSPLHF.

The J gene is TRBJ2-1, the V gene TRBV27; the D gene is possibly TRBD1 (6 bases). With 6 bases removed from V and 11 bases from J, the gap between germline ends came to 11 bases. The length of the CDR3 is 11 residues. The germline V gene encodes CDR1 MNHEY and CDR2 SMNVEV (reference sequence). The DNA of the CDR3 is TGTGCCAGCAGGGCAGGGGAAAAGCAGTTCTTC. It yields the protein CASRAGEKQFF.

The chain uses TRBV28 and TRBJ1-1; D possibly corresponds to TRBD1 (6 bases). The V end lost 6 bases, the J end lost 1 base, and 12 bases lay between the germline ends. Germline values: CDR1 MDHEN, CDR2 SYDVKM. The CDR3 consists of 14 residues. CDR3 in DNA: TGTGCCAGCAGGATACAGGGAGCGAACACTGAAGCTTTCTTT. Translated, it gives CASRIQGANTEAFF.

The chain has TRBV28 and TRBJ2-7; TRBD2 matches 16 bases. This CDR3 contains 19 residues. CDR1 is MDHEN and CDR2 is SYDVKM in the germline V gene. The J segment lost 5 bases and the V segment lost 4 bases, leaving 14 bases of the junction unmatched. The CDR3 coding sequence is TGTGCCAGCAGTTACCTGGGGGGACTAGCGGGAGGGCCCCAAGACGAGCAGTACTTC. It encodes CASSYLGGLAGGPQDEQYF. Full variable domain (rest looked up from reference TRBV28 and TRBJ2-7): DVKVTQSSRYLVKRTGEKVFLECVQDMDHENMFWYRQDPGLGLRLIYFSYDVKMKEKGDIPEGYSVSREKKERFSLILESASTNQTSMYLCASSYLGGLAGGPQDEQYFGPGTRLTVT.

The sample holds one count of this clone. The chain carries TRBV6-5 and TRBJ2-3, with a possible D match to TRBD1 (6 bases). V was shortened by 4 bases and J by 0 bases, with 11 bases between the two germline ends. CDR1 is MNHEY, CDR2 SVGAGI, per germline. The CDR3 is made up of 15 amino acids. The CDR3 DNA reads as TGTGCCAGCAGTTCGCAGGGGAGAAGCACAGATACGCAGTATTTT. This translates into CASSSQGRSTDTQYF.

V usage is TRBV7-9 and J usage is TRBJ1-2; D uncertain. CDR1 and CDR2 (germline): SEHNR, FQNEAQ (reference sequence). The germline V and J ends were trimmed by 7 bases and 5 bases, with 11 bases remaining between them. This CDR3 spans 12 amino acids. The CDR3 protein is CASTIVVYGYTF. The DNA for the CDR3 is TGTGCCAGCACCATAGTGGTGTATGGCTACACCTTC.